This T cell receptor beta chain was recorded in a study of T-cell reconstitution after alpha-beta-depleted transplantation in children. J was trimmed by 3 bases and V by 5 bases; bases with no gene match: 6. The CDR3 runs 15 residues. Germline V gene sequence: CDR1 LNHDA, CDR2 SQIVND (reference sequence). This clonotype has just a few counts. For TCRbeta, the library was prepared with unique molecular identifiers. TCRdb re-called the PCR reads with MiXCR, one entry per CDR3 protein. This sample has 190,000 or so distinct CDR3 sequences, with approximately 6.8% found just once. Specimen: PBMCs from the stem cell graft donor, collected from the stem cell graft. This clonotype originated in a human donor who donated a stem cell graft to a child with Wiskott-Aldrich syndrome. This chain links TRBV19 with TRBJ2-1; 8 nucleotides agree with TRBD1. The CDR3 is CASSVTGESYNEQFF. Here the CDR3 DNA reads TGTGCCAGTAGTGTGACAGGGGAGAGCTACAATGAGCAGTTCTTC.